These 24 T cell receptor gamma chains were all obtained from the same sample, sequenced in a study of gamma-delta chains in newborns, infants, children. TCRdb reprocessed the reads using CATT. The sample has a few thousand gamma-chain clones; about 61% are singletons. Sequenced input: blood. The source is a child who was a newborn, infant or young child, either healthy, febrile or measles-vaccinated (not recorded which).

On this clone: Other DNA sequences of this sample code for an identical CDR3. The J gene is TRGJP, the V gene TRGV9. TCRdb carries no J gene annotation; the J gene was assigned here by matching the DNA with germline. The CDR3 has 15 residues. Germline CDR1 and CDR2: GITISATS and ISYDGTV (reference sequence). The J segment lost 7 bases and the V segment lost 4 bases, leaving 4 bases of the junction unmatched. The CDR3 spells CALWDRELGKKIKVF. CDR3 nucleotides: TGTGCCTTGTGGGACAGGGAGTTGGGCAAAAAAATCAAGGTATTT.

The chain is built from TRGV9 and TRGJ1 or TRGJ2. TCRdb lists no J gene, so it was determined here by aligning the DNA to germline. CDR3 size: 12 residues. In germline, CDR1 is GITISATS, CDR2 ISYDGTV (reference sequence). V dropped 3 bases and J dropped 3; count of bases not matched to a gene: 2. The CDR3 sequence is CALWEFYYKKLF. The DNA for the CDR3 is TGTGCCTTGTGGGAGTTTTATTATAAGAAACTCTTT.

Details on this clone: Other nucleotide sequences from this sample produce the same CDR3. The chain employs TRGV9 and TRGJ1 or TRGJ2. TCRdb is silent on the J gene; assignment here came from matching the DNA to germline. CDR3 length: 13 amino acids. Germline V gene sequence: CDR1 GITISATS, CDR2 ISYDGTV (reference sequence). The V and J ends lost 3 bases and 2 bases, in that order; junction bases with no gene match: 4. CDR3 region: CALWEIYYYKKLF. Here the CDR3 DNA reads TGTGCCTTGTGGGAGATTTATTATTATAAGAAACTCTTT.

In this sample, this clone turned up a few times. This chain connects TRGV2 to TRGJP2. Germline matching of the DNA provided the J gene here, since TCRdb leaves it blank. The CDR3 has 16 residues. Germline CDR1 reads EGSNGY; CDR2 reads YDSYNSKV. The V gene end was trimmed by 2 bases and the J gene end by 2 bases; junction bases not matched to a gene: 8. The CDR3 DNA sequence: TGTGCCACCTGGGACGCAGCAGGCAGTAGTGATTGGATCAAGACGTTT. This translates into CATWDAAGSSDWIKTF.

This chain connects TRGV2 to TRGJ1 or TRGJ2. No J segment appears in TCRdb, so it was assigned here by matching the sequence to germline. V lost 2 bases and J lost 1; bases outside the gene matches: 2. Germline V gene lookup returns CDR1 EGSNGY and CDR2 YDSYNSKV. There are 13 residues in the CDR3. The CDR3 here is CATWDANYYKKLF. CDR3 nucleotide sequence: TGTGCCACCTGGGACGCTAATTATTATAAGAAACTCTTT.

As to this clone: The sample holds other DNA sequences that translate to the same CDR3. This sequence joins TRGV3 and TRGJ1 or TRGJ2. Matching the DNA to germline supplied the J gene, which TCRdb does not give. The ends lost 0 bases at V and 4 bases at J; junction bases unmatched: 6. The CDR3 has 14 amino acids. CDR1 is VTNTFY and CDR2 is YDVSTARD in the germline V gene (reference sequence). The CDR3 nucleotides read TGTGCCACCTGGGACAGGCCCCGGTATTATAAGAAACTCTTT. It is translated as CATWDRPRYYKKLF.

The chain couples TRGV9 to TRGJP. TCRdb offers no J gene call, so here the DNA was matched to germline to obtain one. CDR3 length equals 17 residues. With V trimmed by 4 bases and J by 2 bases, 5 bases remained unmatched. In germline, CDR1 is GITISATS, CDR2 ISYDGTV (reference sequence). The CDR3 DNA reads as TGTGCCTTGTGGGATGAGCGGCAAGAGTTGGGCAAAAAAATCAAGGTATTT. This codes for CALWDERQELGKKIKVF.

The genes are TRGV2 and TRGJP1. TCRdb is silent on the J gene; assignment here came from matching the DNA to germline. The ends lost 0 bases at V and 2 bases at J; junction bases unmatched: 3. The CDR3 covers 15 residues. Germline values: CDR1 EGSNGY, CDR2 YDSYNSKV. The CDR3 nucleotides are TGTGCCACCTGGGACGGGCCGACCACTGGTTGGTTCAAGATATTT. It yields the protein CATWDGPTTGWFKIF.

The rearrangement joins TRGV4 to TRGJP2. As TCRdb names no J gene, one was assigned here on the basis of a DNA match to germline. Germline V gene sequence: CDR1 EGSTGY, CDR2 YDSYTSSV. CDR3 length: 10 residues. Trimming removed 3 bases from V and 11 bases from J; junction bases left unmatched: 0. The CDR3 sequence is CATWDWIKTF. The CDR3 DNA is TGTGCCACCTGGGATTGGATCAAGACGTTT.

The J gene is TRGJ1 or TRGJ2, the V gene TRGV9. TCRdb records no J gene; here it was assigned by comparing the DNA to germline. V lost 2 bases, J lost 10 bases, and 11 bases stayed unmatched. Germline values: CDR1 GITISATS, CDR2 ISYDGTV (reference sequence). The CDR3 extends over 13 amino acids. CDR3 sequence reads: CALWEGAFGKKLF. CDR3 bases: TGTGCCTTGTGGGAGGGCGCTTTTGGGAAGAAACTCTTT.

V is TRGV8 and J is TRGJ1 or TRGJ2. TCRdb records no J gene; here it was assigned by comparing the DNA to germline. The V gene's germline CDR1 is VENAVY and CDR2 YDSYNSRV. The CDR3 is 12 residues long. V dropped 4 bases and J dropped 2; count of bases not matched to a gene: 2. The CDR3 sequence: CATWDHYYKKLF. In DNA form, the CDR3 reads TGTGCCACCTGGGACCATTATTATAAGAAACTCTTT.

The CDR3 sequence: CATWDGPVSSDWIKTF. The CDR3 nucleotides are TGTGCCACCTGGGATGGGCCAGTAAGTAGTGATTGGATCAAGACGTTT. This chain links TRGV4 with TRGJP2. The J gene was not available in TCRdb and was assigned here by matching the DNA to germline segments. With 0 bases clipped from V and 2 bases from J, the junction kept 6 bases outside the gene matches. Germline CDR1 is EGSTGY and CDR2 is YDSYTSSV. The CDR3 extends over 16 amino acids.

The V gene reported is TRGV2; the J gene is uncalled. Germline lookup yields CDR1 EGSNGY and CDR2 YDSYNSKV. The CDR3 contains 13 residues. CDR3: CATWDGHQGKKLF. The CDR3 DNA is TGTGCCACCTGGGACGGGCATCAAGGTAAGAAGCTCTTT.

Turning to this clone: Other DNA sequences in the sample encode the same CDR3. The chain uses TRGV2 and TRGJ1 or TRGJ2. TCRdb records no J gene; here it was assigned by comparing the DNA to germline. V gave up 0 bases and J gave up 7 bases; unmatched junction bases: 6. Germline V gives CDR1 EGSNGY, CDR2 YDSYNSKV. CDR3 length: 13 residues. CDR3 sequence reads: CATWDGPGYKKLF. The CDR3 DNA is TGTGCCACCTGGGACGGGCCCGGGTATAAGAAACTCTTT.

With regard to this clone: The sample carries other DNA sequences with the same CDR3. The rearrangement links TRGV2 to TRGJ1 or TRGJ2. The J gene comes from matching the DNA to germline here; TCRdb lacks it. V shed 1 base and J 9 bases; nucleotides not matched to a gene: 9. CDR1 is EGSNGY, CDR2 YDSYNSKV, per germline. This CDR3 region has 13 residues. The CDR3 sequence: CATWDGRTAKKLF. The CDR3 bases are TGTGCCACCTGGGACGGACGGACCGCTAAGAAACTCTTT.

This clone was detected only a few times. The chain recombines TRGV9 with TRGJP. The J gene is not listed in TCRdb, so it was assigned here from a DNA match to germline. Trimming removed 5 bases from V and 4 bases from J; junction bases left unmatched: 5. The CDR3 totals 16 residues. Germline lookup yields CDR1 GITISATS and CDR2 ISYDGTV (reference sequence). This CDR3 is CALWVTQELGKKIKVF. The DNA of the CDR3 is TGTGCCTTGTGGGTCACCCAAGAGTTGGGCAAAAAAATCAAGGTATTT.

This clone has a handful of counts. In the same sample, other DNA sequences code for this CDR3. The chain employs TRGV5 and TRGJ1 or TRGJ2. In the absence of a J gene in TCRdb, the DNA was matched to germline to assign it here. The junction had 10 bases not matched to a gene; V was cut back by 2 bases and J by 3 bases. Germline lookup yields CDR1 VINAFY and CDR2 YDVSNSKD. CDR3 length equals 15 residues. The CDR3 spells CATWDTRPFYYKKLF. In DNA, the CDR3 is TGTGCCACCTGGGACACCAGACCTTTTTATTATAAGAAACTCTTT.

Notes on this clone: The same CDR3 can be traced to other DNA sequences in this sample. The chain couples TRGV2 to TRGJ1 or TRGJ2. Germline matching of the DNA provided the J gene here, since TCRdb leaves it blank. Germline trimming cut 0 bases from V and 7 bases from J; bases unmatched to any gene: 3. Germline V CDR1 and CDR2: EGSNGY, YDSYNSKV. This CDR3 is built from 12 residues. DNA of the CDR3: TGTGCCACCTGGGACGGGGGCTATAAGAAACTCTTT. It translates to CATWDGGYKKLF.

This clone came up a few times. This chain links TRGV3 with TRGJ1 or TRGJ2. TCRdb lists no J gene, so it was determined here by aligning the DNA to germline. The CDR3 totals 11 residues. Germline assignment: CDR1 VTNTFY and CDR2 YDVSTARD (reference sequence). Losses at the gene ends were 9 bases for V and 8 bases for J; bases not matched to a gene: 10. CDR3 protein: CATVDRNKKLF. The CDR3 DNA is TGTGCCACCGTGGACAGGAATAAGAAACTCTTT.

About this clone: This may arise from a read error, as a much more abundant clone is one base away. Other DNA sequences within the sample encode an identical CDR3. The gene calls are TRGV9 and TRGJP. TCRdb offers no J gene call, so here the DNA was matched to germline to obtain one. Germline CDR1 GITISATS, CDR2 ISYDGTV (reference sequence). The CDR3 is 14 residues long. CDR3 sequence (DNA): TGTGCCTTGTGGGATGGGTTGGGCAAAAAAGTCAAGGTATTT. Its translation: CALWDGLGKKVKVF.

This clone was picked up a small number of times. Given a far larger clone just one base away, this is likely a sequencing read error. Different DNA sequences within this sample yield the same CDR3. The chain couples TRGV9 to TRGJP. The J gene comes from matching the DNA to germline here; TCRdb lacks it. Looked up from germline, CDR1 is GITISATS and CDR2 is ISYDGTV (reference sequence). This CDR3 has 16 amino acids. CDR3 residues: CALWEVQELGKKIKVF. CDR3 bases: TGTGCCTTGTGGGAGGTGCAAGAGCTGGGCAAAAAAATCAAGGTATTT.

This clone has more than one count but fewer than ten. The sample contains more than one DNA sequence encoding this CDR3. Here the CDR3 DNA reads TGTGCCACCTGGGACAGGCCTTATTATAAGAAACTCTTT. It codes for CATWDRPYYKKLF. The chain has TRGV3 and TRGJ1 or TRGJ2. The J gene was not available in TCRdb and was assigned here by matching the DNA to germline segments. CDR1 and CDR2 from the germline V gene are VTNTFY and YDVSTARD (reference sequence). The junction had 2 bases not matched to a gene; V was cut back by 0 bases and J by 3 bases. CDR3 size: 13 residues.

This clone was seen just once. This sequence is one base from a far larger clone and is likely a read error. This rearrangement joins TRGV9 to TRGJP. The J gene, missing from TCRdb, was assigned here through DNA to germline matching. CDR1 GITISATS and CDR2 ISYDGTV come from the germline V gene (reference sequence). The CDR3 totals 15 residues. CDR3 coding DNA: TGTGCCTCGTGGGAGGAAGAGTTGGGCAAAAAAATCAAGGTATTT. This encodes CASWEEELGKKIKVF.

This clone was recorded only once. The rearrangement uses TRGV9 and TRGJP. The J gene is absent in TCRdb and was assigned here via DNA matching to germline. Germline CDR1 GITISATS, CDR2 ISYDGTV (reference sequence). The CDR3 covers 17 residues. Unmatched junction bases numbered 11, after V lost 2 bases and J lost 10 bases. The CDR3 spells CALWEDLFDLGKKIKVF. The DNA for the CDR3 is TGTGCCTTGTGGGAGGATCTCTTTGATTTGGGCAAAAAAATCAAGGTATTT.